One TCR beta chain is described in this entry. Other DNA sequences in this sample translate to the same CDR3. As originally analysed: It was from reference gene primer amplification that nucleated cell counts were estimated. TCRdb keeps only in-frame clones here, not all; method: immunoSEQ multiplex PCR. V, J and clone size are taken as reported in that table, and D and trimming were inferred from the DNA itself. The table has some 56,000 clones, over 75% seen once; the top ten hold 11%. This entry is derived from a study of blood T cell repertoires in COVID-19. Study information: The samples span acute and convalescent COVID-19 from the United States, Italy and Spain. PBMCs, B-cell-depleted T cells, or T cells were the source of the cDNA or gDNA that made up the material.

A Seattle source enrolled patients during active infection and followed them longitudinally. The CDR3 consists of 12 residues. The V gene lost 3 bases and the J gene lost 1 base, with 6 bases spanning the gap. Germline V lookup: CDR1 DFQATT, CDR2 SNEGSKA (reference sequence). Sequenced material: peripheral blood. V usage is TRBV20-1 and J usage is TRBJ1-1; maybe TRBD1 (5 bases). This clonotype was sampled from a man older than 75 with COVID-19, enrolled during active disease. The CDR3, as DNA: TGCAGTGCTAGTCAGGGGAACACTGAAGCTTTCTTT. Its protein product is CSASQGNTEAFF.